This TCR beta chain was recorded in a study of regulatory T cells in long-lasting Graves disease. Turning to the study itself: Over-5-year antithyroid drug use with positive TSH receptor antibodies defined persistent Graves' disease in the study. Notes on the study in general: Accuracy may have been reduced by the small sample size. In persistent patients, shared public clonotypes (more than 2,500) outnumbered those in new patients (about 970).

A note on this clonotype: Its antigen remains unknown.

CDR1 is ENHRY and CDR2 is SYGVKD in the germline V gene. V shed 3 bases, J shed 5 bases, and the junction held 9 bases outside the gene matches. This CDR3 comprises 17 residues. TCR beta libraries were built with iRepertoire HTBI primers and Arm-PCR of CDR3 regions. MiXCR was run by TCRdb on the multiplex PCR reads, yielding one entry per CDR3 protein. The data contain approximately 690,000 distinct CDR3 sequences, around 30% of them singletons. The time point was: persistent/refractory GD, antithyroid drugs over 5 years with positive TRAb. PBMCs provided the RNA from which the TCR library was made. The rearrangement uses TRBV10-3 and TRBJ2-1; 11 nucleotides match TRBD2. This TCR derives from a female donor with Graves disease. Sequenced here: peripheral blood mononuclear cells (PBMCs), sampled when the disease was refractory, from a patient treated with antithyroid drugs. DNA for the CDR3: TGTGCCATCAGTGACCGGGCGGGACTAGCGGCAAACAATGAGCAGTTCTTC. Translation: CAISDRAGLAANNEQFF.